A single sample is the source of the 21 T cell receptor beta chains below, sequenced in a study of blood T cell repertoires in COVID-19 (TCRdb year 2020). The library was produced with the immunoSEQ multiplex PCR assay. The source is immuneACCESS, and TCRdb retained only in-frame sequences with V and J called. Part of the clones is not carried over; for the studies checked, unresolved V genes explain less than half of this, and the remainder is unexplained. Here the sample has about 190,000 clones; approximately 91% occur a single time. The ten largest make up around 1.2% of the sample. Sequences were obtained from peripheral blood. These receptors came from a man aged 25-45 years with acute or convalescent COVID-19.

The chain uses TRBV7-2 and TRBJ2-3; D uncertain. Looked up from germline, CDR1 is SGHTA and CDR2 is FQGNSA. The CDR3 is 18 amino acids. Deletions cut 0 bases from V and 0 bases from J, with 16 bases between. The CDR3 region has the DNA TGTGCCAGCAGCTTAGCGCAGAGGATGAGATCTAGCACAGATACGCAGTATTTT. Translation gives CASSLAQRMRSSTDTQYF.

The chain carries TRBV7-8 and TRBJ2-1; 14 nucleotides line up with TRBD2. V was pared by 5 bases and J by 1 base, with 7 bases of the junction left unmatched. This CDR3 spans 18 amino acids. The germline V gene encodes CDR1 SGHVS and CDR2 FQNEAQ. CDR3 in amino acids: CASSPGTSGGASYNEQFF. The CDR3 DNA reads TGTGCCAGCAGCCCCGGGACTAGCGGGGGTGCTTCCTACAATGAGCAGTTCTTC.

V gene TRBV10-2 combines with J gene TRBJ1-5; 10 bases fit TRBD1. The CDR3 spans 15 residues. CDR1 is WSHSY and CDR2 is SAAADI in the germline V gene. Trimming cost V 7 bases and J 3 bases; bases outside gene matches: 6. CDR3 in DNA: TGCGCCAGCAATCGACAGGGGGCGGACAATCAGCCCCAGCATTTT. It encodes CASNRQGADNQPQHF.

This clone was seen just once. The chain couples TRBV7-9 to TRBJ1-2, with TRBD1 matching over 7 bases. After removal of 3 bases from V and 6 bases from J, the junction contained 10 bases not matched to a gene. Germline V gene sequence: CDR1 SEHNR, CDR2 FQNEAQ (reference sequence). The CDR3 is 15 amino acids. DNA of the CDR3: TGTGCCAGCAGCTTGAACAGGGGTTCGAATGATGGCTACACCTTC. Amino acids: CASSLNRGSNDGYTF.

The gene calls are TRBV7-8 and TRBJ2-3, with D tentatively TRBD2 (6 bases). Germline CDR1 SGHVS, CDR2 FQNEAQ. Trimming left V 5 bases short and J 6 bases short, with 12 bases between. This CDR3 has 13 amino acids. The CDR3 coding sequence is TGTGCCAGCAGCACCCAGGCGGGGGATACGCAGTATTTT. This encodes CASSTQAGDTQYF.

This clone was recorded only once. This rearrangement joins TRBV7-9 to TRBJ1-1; no definite D call. V gave up 1 base and J gave up 4 bases, with 13 bases separating them. Germline V gene sequence: CDR1 SEHNR, CDR2 FQNEAQ (reference sequence). The CDR3 has 15 residues. The CDR3 nucleotides are TGTGCCAGCAGCTTAGGCTCCGGTCGGAGCACTGAAGCTTTCTTT. Translating gives CASSLGSGRSTEAFF.

The V gene is TRBV2, the J gene TRBJ2-7, with TRBD1 matching 8 bases. Unmatched junction bases numbered 9, after V lost 6 bases and J lost 5 bases. The V gene's germline CDR1 is SNHLY and CDR2 FYNNEI. The CDR3 totals 14 residues. The CDR3: CASRSDRGGHEQYF. The DNA of the CDR3 is TGTGCCAGCAGAAGCGACAGGGGTGGGCACGAGCAGTACTTC.

The V call is TRBV11-2, the J call TRBJ1-1; D is ambiguous. With 5 bases removed from V and 0 bases from J, the gap between germline ends came to 22 bases. There are 18 residues in the CDR3. Germline CDR1 is SGHAT and CDR2 is FQNNGV. The CDR3 DNA is TGTGCCAGCAGCGCCAGACGGAGGGCCATGGATGTGAACACTGAAGCTTTCTTT. Its protein is CASSARRRAMDVNTEAFF.

V is TRBV7-9 and J is TRBJ2-3, with D possibly TRBD2 on 5 matching bases. With 1 base removed from V and 1 base from J, the gap between germline ends came to 9 bases. Per the germline V gene, CDR1 is SEHNR and CDR2 is FQNEAQ (reference sequence). This CDR3 has 15 amino acids. The CDR3 sequence: CASSLGGSGTDTQYF. The CDR3 bases are TGTGCCAGCAGCTTAGGGGGTAGCGGCACAGATACGCAGTATTTT.

The chain is built from TRBV6-5 and TRBJ2-7, with D hard to call. The V gene's germline CDR1 is MNHEY and CDR2 SVGAGI. This CDR3 is 14 amino acids long. V lost 7 bases, J lost 2 bases, and 15 bases lay in between. CDR3 amino acids: CASKKALVTYEQYF. CDR3 DNA: TGTGCCAGCAAAAAAGCCTTGGTAACCTACGAGCAGTACTTC.

With respect to this clone: The same CDR3 can be traced to other DNA sequences in this sample. V and J are TRBV28 and TRBJ2-1; no reliable D call. The CDR3 loop spans 12 amino acids. The V and J ends lost 3 bases and 6 bases respectively, with 6 bases between them. From germline, CDR1 is MDHEN and CDR2 SYDVKM. CDR3 in amino acids: CASSFSGNEQFF. The CDR3 DNA reads TGTGCCAGCAGTTTTTCCGGCAATGAGCAGTTCTTC.

The chain carries TRBV28 and TRBJ2-2, with a weak D call TRBD2 (6 bases). CDR1 MDHEN and CDR2 SYDVKM come from the germline V gene. Between the trimmed V and J ends, which lost 3 bases and 6 bases, there was a span of 11 bases. The CDR3 loop spans 14 amino acids. The CDR3 sequence: CASSFGGVAGELFF. The CDR3 region has the DNA TGTGCCAGCAGTTTTGGAGGGGTAGCCGGGGAGCTGTTTTTT.

V usage is TRBV28 and J usage is TRBJ2-7, with TRBD2 matching over 8 bases. The germline CDR1 and CDR2 sequences are MDHEN and SYDVKM. The J segment lost 7 bases and the V segment lost 6 bases, leaving 17 bases of the junction unmatched. The CDR3 has 16 residues. This CDR3 is CASSLEAGATRGEQYF. CDR3 DNA: TGTGCCAGCAGCTTGGAAGCGGGAGCAACCCGGGGGGAGCAGTACTTC.

V and J are TRBV7-3 and TRBJ2-7; D call uncertain. The germline V gene encodes CDR1 SGHTA and CDR2 FQGTGA. The length of the CDR3 is 12 residues. The germline V and J ends were trimmed by 5 bases and 6 bases, with 11 bases remaining between them. CDR3 loop: CASSKYSVEQYF. The CDR3 DNA sequence: TGTGCCAGCAGCAAATACAGTGTCGAGCAGTACTTC.

This chain links TRBV6-5 with TRBJ2-1, with D perhaps matching TRBD2 (6 bases). V was cut by 4 bases and J by 9 bases, with 7 bases left in between. CDR1 and CDR2 (germline): MNHEY, SVGAGI. The CDR3 has 11 amino acids. CDR3 in DNA: TGTGCCAGCAGTTTGCGGGGTGAGCAGTTCTTC. Amino acid sequence: CASSLRGEQFF.

J is TRBJ1-5 and V is TRBV28, with a tentative D call TRBD1 (6 bases). CDR3 size: 15 residues. Germline-derived CDR1 and CDR2 are MDHEN and SYDVKM. The V and J ends lost 4 bases and 10 bases respectively, with 20 bases between them. The CDR3 sequence is CASSWLRQGSPPQHF. The CDR3, as DNA: TGTGCCAGCAGTTGGTTGCGGCAGGGGAGTCCACCCCAGCATTTT.

This clone has just one count. J is TRBJ2-5 and V is TRBV2, with D possibly TRBD1 on 6 matching bases. The CDR3 spans 15 residues. The germline V and J ends were trimmed by 8 bases and 1 base, with 17 bases remaining between them. Germline V gene sequence: CDR1 SNHLY, CDR2 FYNNEI. CDR3 sequence (DNA): TGTGCCAGCTACCCTCTAGGGGGTCCCCAAGAGACCCAGTACTTC. Translation gives CASYPLGGPQETQYF.

V gene TRBV30 combines with J gene TRBJ2-1, with D perhaps TRBD2 (7 bases). The germline V gene encodes CDR1 GTSNPN and CDR2 SVGIG (reference sequence). The germline V and J ends were trimmed by 0 bases and 8 bases, with 17 bases remaining between them. This CDR3 has 15 residues. CDR3: CAWSVGLAEGDEQFF. Here the CDR3 DNA reads TGTGCCTGGAGTGTAGGCCTAGCGGAGGGGGATGAGCAGTTCTTC.

The chain joins TRBV2 to TRBJ1-1; 10 nucleotides line up with TRBD1. The CDR3 runs to 13 residues. CDR1 SNHLY and CDR2 FYNNEI come from the germline V gene. The V and J ends lost 4 bases and 10 bases, in that order; junction bases with no gene match: 6. The CDR3 DNA sequence: TGTGCCAGCAGTGGACAGGGGGCAGCTCCAGCTTTCTTT. Amino acids: CASSGQGAAPAFF. The full variable domain, completed using reference TRBV2 and TRBJ1-1, is EPEVTQTPSHQVTQMGQEVILRCVPISNHLYFYWYRQILGQKVEFLVSFYNNEISEKSEIFDDQFSVERPDGSNFTLKIRSTKLEDSAMYFCASSGQGAAPAFFGQGTRLTVV.

The rearrangement joins TRBV9 to TRBJ1-6; D unresolved. CDR3 length: 14 amino acids. Trimming shortened V by 0 bases and J by 9 bases, and 10 bases separated the two germline ends. Germline loops: CDR1 SGDLS, CDR2 YYNGEE. The CDR3 DNA sequence: TGTGCCAGCAGCGTAGCAATGGGCTTTTCACCCCTCCACTTT. It specifies CASSVAMGFSPLHF.

The chain joins TRBV18 to TRBJ1-5; D unresolved. V was trimmed by 8 bases and J by 1 base, leaving 15 bases between them. Germline V gene sequence: CDR1 KGHSH, CDR2 LQKENI. The CDR3 covers 15 residues. The chain's CDR3 is CASRPSGESNQPQHF. In DNA form, the CDR3 reads TGTGCCAGCCGACCAAGCGGGGAAAGCAATCAGCCCCAGCATTTT.